Each of the 25 T cell receptor beta chains below was sequenced from the same sample in a study of T cell responses to AZD1222 COVID-19 vaccine. Clones were read by immunoSEQ multiplex PCR, and TCRdb kept only the in-frame ones, dropping some. The sample yields 130,000 or so clones, over 75% seen once. Here the sequenced sample was peripheral blood, taken on day 0 of AZD1222 vaccination. The receptor source for this set is an adult in good health.

The gene calls are TRBV5-1 and TRBJ1-1; D ambiguous. Germline CDR1 is SGHRS and CDR2 is YFSETQ. V shed 0 bases and J shed 8 bases, with 14 bases lying between them. This CDR3 comprises 14 residues. The CDR3 loop reads CASSLAASATEAFF. DNA of the CDR3: TGCGCCAGCAGCTTGGCCGCGAGTGCGACGGAAGCTTTCTTT.

The rearrangement links TRBV19 to TRBJ1-1, with D maybe TRBD1 (6 bases). The germline gives CDR1 LNHDA, CDR2 SQIVND (reference sequence). This CDR3 has 13 amino acids. The germline V and J ends were trimmed by 8 bases and 1 base, with 11 bases remaining between them. The CDR3 sequence: CASGDTPNTEAFF. CDR3 sequence (DNA): TGTGCCAGTGGGGACACTCCGAACACTGAAGCTTTCTTT.

This chain joins TRBV10-2 and TRBJ2-7, with D unclear. The CDR3 consists of 16 residues. Per germline, CDR1 WSHSY and CDR2 SAAADI. V was shortened by 4 bases and J by 0 bases, with 16 bases between the two germline ends. The CDR3 coding sequence is TGCGCCAGCAGTGTTCCCACCGGGTCCCCCTCCTACGAGCAGTACTTC. Amino acids: CASSVPTGSPSYEQYF.

CDR3: CASSDGSSGNTIYF. CDR3 sequence (DNA): TGTGCCAGCAGCGACGGGAGCTCTGGAAACACCATATATTTT. V gene TRBV7-2 combines with J gene TRBJ1-3, with D unresolved. Trimming took 5 bases from V and 0 from J, leaving 8 bases between them. Germline V gives CDR1 SGHTA, CDR2 FQGNSA. The CDR3 contains 14 residues.

The chain links TRBV5-4 to TRBJ2-5; 7 bases match TRBD2. The trim removed 7 bases at V and 2 bases at J, leaving 8 bases unmatched. The V gene's germline CDR1 is SGHNT and CDR2 YYREEE (reference sequence). CDR3 length: 14 residues. As DNA, the CDR3 is TGTGCCAGCTATCCGGGGGGAGAGCAAGAGACCCAGTACTTC. Translated: CASYPGGEQETQYF.

V gene TRBV4-3 combines with J gene TRBJ1-6, with 7 bases fitting TRBD1. Germline trimming cut 1 base from V and 6 bases from J; bases unmatched to any gene: 6. Germline CDR1 and CDR2: LGHNA and YSLEER. The CDR3 runs to 16 residues. The CDR3 coding sequence is TGCGCCAGCAGCCAAGGGTGGACAGGTCTTAATTCACCCCTCCACTTT. Translation: CASSQGWTGLNSPLHF.

The V call is TRBV9, the J call TRBJ2-7, with D perhaps matching TRBD1 (5 bases). Trimming stripped 7 bases from V and 1 base from J, with 9 bases between. Looked up from germline, CDR1 is SGDLS and CDR2 is YYNGEE. The CDR3 is 12 residues long. The CDR3 sequence: CASANRSYEQYF. As DNA, the CDR3 is TGTGCCAGCGCAAACAGGTCCTACGAGCAGTACTTC. The whole variable domain, remainder taken from reference TRBV9 and TRBJ2-7, is DSGVTQTPKHLITATGQRVTLRCSPRSGDLSVYWYQQSLDQGLQFLIQYYNGEERAKGNILERFSAQQFPDLHSELNLSSLELGDSALYFCASANRSYEQYFGPGTRLTVT.

The chain links TRBV28 to TRBJ2-1, with D tentatively TRBD2 (5 bases). The CDR3 totals 17 residues. CDR1 and CDR2 (germline): MDHEN, SYDVKM. Between the trimmed V and J ends, which lost 6 bases and 4 bases, there was a span of 22 bases. In DNA form, the CDR3 reads TGTGCCAGCAGCTTCCCCAGTCGAGGGAGCGAGTACAATGAGCAGTTCTTC. Its protein is CASSFPSRGSEYNEQFF.

The CDR3 is CASSEGSVEKLFF. The CDR3 bases are TGCGCCAGCAGTGAAGGGTCCGTTGAAAAACTGTTTTTT. This chain links TRBV5-1 with TRBJ1-4; no clear D. Trimming shortened V by 5 bases and J by 7 bases, and 12 bases separated the two germline ends. The germline V gene has CDR1 SGHRS and CDR2 YFSETQ. The CDR3 covers 13 residues.

The chain carries TRBV30 and TRBJ2-1, with 9 bases aligning to TRBD1. The V gene end was trimmed by 0 bases and the J gene end by 4 bases; junction bases not matched to a gene: 4. Germline lookup yields CDR1 GTSNPN and CDR2 SVGIG (reference sequence). This CDR3 is built from 15 residues. The CDR3 DNA is TGTGCCTGGAGTGTAAGGGACAGGGAATACAATGAGCAGTTCTTC. Amino acids: CAWSVRDREYNEQFF.

Written as DNA, the CDR3 is TGCGCCAGCAGCCAAGAGGGGACAGGGGTGGGAGGCCACACCTTC. Its translation is CASSQEGTGVGGHTF. The V and J genes are TRBV4-1 and TRBJ1-2; TRBD1 matches at 10 bases. The J segment lost 12 bases and the V segment lost 0 bases, leaving 10 bases of the junction unmatched. The germline V gene has CDR1 MGHRA and CDR2 YSYEKL. This CDR3 region has 15 residues.

The genes are TRBV7-2 and TRBJ2-3, with 11 bases fitting TRBD2. This CDR3 is built from 16 residues. With V trimmed by 5 bases and J by 3 bases, 7 bases remained unmatched. Germline loops: CDR1 SGHTA, CDR2 FQGNSA. For the CDR3, the DNA is TGTGCCAGCAGCCTTCGACTAGCGGGGATTACAGATACGCAGTATTTT. It specifies CASSLRLAGITDTQYF.

The V gene is TRBV24-1, the J gene TRBJ2-2; 7 bases match TRBD1. The CDR3 is 16 amino acids. J lost 3 bases, V lost 4 bases, and 7 bases had no gene match. CDR1 and CDR2 (germline): KGHDR, SFDVKD. CDR3 in DNA: TGTGCCACCAGTGACCCAGGGGGTAGTGACACCGGGGAGCTGTTTTTT. Its translation is CATSDPGGSDTGELFF.

This clone was detected once. The V and J genes are TRBV7-9 and TRBJ1-3; D is unclear. Germline V gives CDR1 SEHNR, CDR2 FQNEAQ (reference sequence). This CDR3 is 15 amino acids long. With 9 bases removed from V and 0 bases from J, the gap between germline ends came to 15 bases. The CDR3 sequence is CASQIPPSSGNTIYF. CDR3 DNA sequence: TGTGCCAGTCAAATTCCGCCCAGCTCTGGAAACACCATATATTTT.

The J gene is TRBJ2-3, the V gene TRBV4-2; D not certain. Germline V lookup: CDR1 LGHNA, CDR2 YNFKEQ. Deletions cut 4 bases from V and 6 bases from J, with 8 bases between. CDR3 length: 12 amino acids. Written as DNA, the CDR3 is TGTGCCAGCAGCCCCACCGGGGATACGCAGTATTTT. It encodes CASSPTGDTQYF.

CDR3: CASSIRGVYEQYF. The CDR3 DNA reads as TGTGCCAGCAGCATACGAGGGGTATACGAGCAGTACTTC. The chain uses TRBV6-5 and TRBJ2-7; D tentatively fits TRBD1 or TRBD2 (5 bases each). V lost 6 bases to trimming and J lost 4 bases, with 13 bases between them. The CDR3 extends over 13 amino acids. Looked up from germline, CDR1 is MNHEY and CDR2 is SVGAGI.

The V call is TRBV7-9, the J call TRBJ1-2; TRBD1 matches at 7 bases. Trimming took 7 bases from V and 4 from J; bases not matched to a gene: 15. Germline values: CDR1 SEHNR, CDR2 FQNEAQ (reference sequence). This CDR3 is built from 16 residues. The CDR3 sequence: CASTKTRDSLGYGYTF. CDR3 nucleotides: TGTGCCAGCACTAAAACACGGGACAGCCTGGGCTATGGCTACACCTTC.

The rearrangement joins TRBV28 to TRBJ1-5; TRBD1 aligns across 12 bases. The J segment lost 8 bases and the V segment lost 5 bases, leaving 7 bases of the junction unmatched. The CDR3 contains 15 residues. Germline CDR1 MDHEN, CDR2 SYDVKM. CDR3 loop: CASSEGQGARKPQHF. The CDR3 DNA reads TGTGCCAGCAGTGAGGGACAGGGGGCTAGGAAGCCCCAGCATTTT. The full variable domain, rest sourced from reference TRBV28 and TRBJ1-5, is DVKVTQSSRYLVKRTGEKVFLECVQDMDHENMFWYRQDPGLGLRLIYFSYDVKMKEKGDIPEGYSVSREKKERFSLILESASTNQTSMYLCASSEGQGARKPQHFGDGTRLSIL.

The rearrangement joins TRBV19 to TRBJ2-3; D tentatively fits TRBD1 or TRBD2 (6 bases each). There are 14 residues in the CDR3. Trimming shortened V by 6 bases and J by 4 bases, and 14 bases separated the two germline ends. CDR1 LNHDA and CDR2 SQIVND come from the germline V gene (reference sequence). The CDR3 DNA reads as TGTGCCAGTAGGGTACAGGGAGGCTCAGATACGCAGTATTTT. The encoded protein is CASRVQGGSDTQYF. The full variable domain, completed using reference TRBV19 and TRBJ2-3, is DGGITQSPKYLFRKEGQNVTLSCEQNLNHDAMYWYRQDPGQGLRLIYYSQIVNDFQKGDIAEGYSVSREKKESFPLTVTSAQKNPTAFYLCASRVQGGSDTQYFGPGTRLTVL.

V and J are TRBV9 and TRBJ2-2; 11 bases are shared with TRBD2. After removal of 4 bases from V and 8 bases from J, the junction contained 13 bases not matched to a gene. This CDR3 has 17 residues. Germline V gives CDR1 SGDLS, CDR2 YYNGEE. The CDR3 DNA sequence: TGTGCCAGCAGCCCTCGACTAGCGGGGACCCGGGAGGGGGAGCTGTTTTTT. Translating it yields CASSPRLAGTREGELFF.

This chain joins TRBV7-9 and TRBJ1-2; possible D gene TRBD1, 5 bases. This CDR3 is built from 13 residues. The V end was cut by 3 bases, the J end by 7 bases, with 12 bases between. Germline V gene data show CDR1 as SEHNR and CDR2 as FQNEAQ (reference sequence). As DNA, the CDR3 is TGTGCCAGCAGCTTCAGAGGGGCCCGTGGCTACACCTTC. Protein product: CASSFRGARGYTF.

This clone showed up just a few times. V gene TRBV9 combines with J gene TRBJ2-1; D may be TRBD1 or TRBD2 (6 bases each). V was shortened by 3 bases and J by 6 bases, with 16 bases between the two germline ends. The CDR3 sequence is 15 residues long. The V gene's germline CDR1 is SGDLS and CDR2 YYNGEE. In DNA, the CDR3 is TGTGCCAGCAGCGGAGGGCTAGGGGGGTTCAATGAGCAGTTCTTC. It is translated as CASSGGLGGFNEQFF.

The CDR3 is CASSLRDRMEPQHF. The CDR3 DNA is TGTGCCAGCTCCCTCCGGGACAGGATGGAGCCCCAGCATTTT. V is TRBV19 and J is TRBJ1-5; TRBD1 aligns across 8 bases. This CDR3 has 14 residues. Germline V CDR1 and CDR2: LNHDA, SQIVND (reference sequence). With V trimmed by 9 bases and J by 8 bases, 12 bases remained unmatched.

V usage is TRBV6-1 and J usage is TRBJ2-7; D call uncertain. Trimming took off 1 base at V and 3 bases at J, with 13 bases between the two ends. The CDR3 extends over 15 amino acids. In germline, CDR1 is MNHNS, CDR2 SASEGT. The chain's CDR3 is CASSEEGNLGYEQYF. The CDR3 bases are TGTGCCAGCAGTGAAGAGGGAAACTTGGGCTACGAGCAGTACTTC.

This chain joins TRBV4-1 and TRBJ2-7, with TRBD1 identical over 9 bases. Germline-derived CDR1 and CDR2 are MGHRA and YSYEKL. The CDR3 has 16 amino acids. Trimming removed 3 bases from V and 5 bases from J; junction bases left unmatched: 11. This CDR3 is CASSHPSGTGRNEQYF. CDR3 coding DNA: TGCGCCAGCAGCCATCCCTCCGGGACAGGGCGCAACGAGCAGTACTTC.